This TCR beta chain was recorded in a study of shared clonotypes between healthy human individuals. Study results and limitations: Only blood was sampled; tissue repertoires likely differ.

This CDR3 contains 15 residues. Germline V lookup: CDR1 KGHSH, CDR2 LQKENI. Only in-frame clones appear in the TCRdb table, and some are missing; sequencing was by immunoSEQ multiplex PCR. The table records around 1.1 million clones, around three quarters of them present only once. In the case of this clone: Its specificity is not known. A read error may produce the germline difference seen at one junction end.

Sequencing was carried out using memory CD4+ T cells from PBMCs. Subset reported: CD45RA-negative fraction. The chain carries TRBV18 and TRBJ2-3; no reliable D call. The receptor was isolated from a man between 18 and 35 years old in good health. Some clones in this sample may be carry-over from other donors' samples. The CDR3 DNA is TGTGCCAGTTCACCTTGGGATAGGGATACAGATACGCAGTATTTT. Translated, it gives CASSPWDRDTDTQYF.